This TCR beta chain is from a study of neurological immune-mediated disorders. There were 850,000 to 1,000,000 CD4+ or CD8+ T cells used in the sorted libraries. CDR3 length: 11 residues. Germline V gene sequence: CDR1 SQVTM, CDR2 ANQGSEA. V lost 2 bases and J 10 bases, leaving 8 bases between the germline ends. This clonotype was counted ten times or more. As for the cDNA, it was generated by 5'RACE with 10-nucleotide random UMIs. TCRdb reanalysed the 5' RACE reads using MiXCR and keeps one entry per CDR3 protein. This sample has around 29,000 distinct CDR3 sequences; around 6% occur once, and the top ten carry approximately 2%.

Sequences were obtained from CD4+ T cells from blood. The sequence was obtained from a woman in her forties or fifties in good health. V usage is TRBV29-1 and J usage is TRBJ1-4; D gene unclear. CDR3 region: CSVERVGKLFF. In nucleotides, the CDR3 is TGCAGCGTTGAAAGGGTGGGAAAACTGTTTTTT.